A single sample gave rise to the 20 T cell receptor beta chains below, sequenced in a study of beta chain features in type 1 diabetes. Expressed TCRB transcripts were sequenced, since all the RNA that had been isolated was reverse transcribed. The repertoire was sequenced with immunoSEQ multiplex PCR; TCRdb's copy has only in-frame clones and lacks some. Altogether about half a million clones are present, 30% being singletons, with the ten largest covering around 0.065%. The sequencing sample was made of naive CD4+ T cells from blood. These receptors were collected from a man aged 18 to 35 in good health.

This sequence joins TRBV5-1 and TRBJ2-3; TRBD1 aligns across 7 bases. The CDR3 is made up of 14 amino acids. The germline gives CDR1 SGHRS, CDR2 YFSETQ. The ends lost 6 bases at V and 3 bases at J; junction bases unmatched: 7. CDR3 amino acids: CASNRQGSTDTQYF. The CDR3 coding sequence is TGCGCCAGCAACCGACAGGGATCAACAGATACGCAGTATTTT.

J is TRBJ2-1 and V is TRBV15; 9 bases align to TRBD1. This CDR3 is built from 15 residues. The junction had 9 bases not matched to a gene; V was cut back by 6 bases and J by 6 bases. Germline CDR1 is LNHNV and CDR2 is YYDKDF (reference sequence). The CDR3: CATRAAGQGFNEQFF. Here the CDR3 DNA reads TGTGCCACCAGAGCTGCGGGACAGGGATTCAATGAGCAGTTCTTC.

The chain combines TRBV6-5 with TRBJ2-1, with D possibly matching TRBD1 (5 bases). Germline CDR1 MNHEY, CDR2 SVGAGI. Deletions cut 4 bases from V and 10 bases from J, with 11 bases between. CDR3 length equals 12 residues. CDR3 region: CASSFRVGEQFF. In DNA, the CDR3 is TGTGCCAGCAGTTTCAGGGTTGGCGAGCAGTTCTTC.

V usage is TRBV6-1 and J usage is TRBJ2-5; 7 bases are shared with TRBD1. Germline V gene sequence: CDR1 MNHNS, CDR2 SASEGT. The trim removed 5 bases at V and 5 bases at J, leaving 8 bases unmatched. The CDR3 spans 14 residues. CDR3 loop: CASSLDRVLETQYF. The CDR3 region has the DNA TGTGCCAGCAGTCTCGACAGGGTTTTGGAGACCCAGTACTTC.

The chain combines TRBV11-2 with TRBJ2-1, with TRBD2 matching 11 bases. Trimming at V came to 5 bases and at J to 2 bases, leaving 5 bases not matched to a gene. The germline V gene encodes CDR1 SGHAT and CDR2 FQNNGV. This CDR3 comprises 16 residues. The CDR3 DNA reads TGTGCCAGCAGCACCCGACTAGCGGGAACCTACAATGAGCAGTTCTTC. Translated: CASSTRLAGTYNEQFF.

The chain is built from TRBV4-2 and TRBJ2-1; no definite D call. Germline V gives CDR1 LGHNA, CDR2 YNFKEQ. The CDR3 totals 16 residues. V was pared by 0 bases and J by 8 bases, with 17 bases between. CDR3 bases: TGTGCCAGCAGCCAAGATTTCCTAAGACAAAGGGATGAGCAGTTCTTC. Amino acid sequence: CASSQDFLRQRDEQFF.

A remark on this clone: In the same sample, other DNA sequences code for this CDR3. The V call is TRBV29-1, the J call TRBJ2-7; TRBD1 matches at 10 bases. Germline V gives CDR1 SQVTM, CDR2 ANQGSEA. The V segment lost 2 bases and the J segment 6 bases; nucleotides outside the gene matches: 4. CDR3 size: 13 residues. The CDR3 DNA is TGCAGCGTTGAACGGGACAGGGGCGGCGAGCAGTACTTC. Encoded protein: CSVERDRGGEQYF.

V usage is TRBV5-1 and J usage is TRBJ2-7; TRBD1 aligns across 9 bases. Germline lookup yields CDR1 SGHRS and CDR2 YFSETQ. The CDR3 extends over 12 amino acids. V lost 5 bases and J lost 5; bases outside the gene matches: 2. CDR3 region: CASSRDRDEQYF. CDR3 in DNA: TGCGCCAGCAGTCGGGACAGGGACGAGCAGTACTTC.

The chain combines TRBV11-2 with TRBJ2-7; 7 bases match TRBD1. J gave up 0 bases and V 10 bases, and 6 bases lay outside the gene matches. This CDR3 has 13 amino acids. Germline lookup yields CDR1 SGHAT and CDR2 FQNNGV. The DNA of the CDR3 is TGTGCCACAGACGACAGGGCCTCCTACGAGCAGTACTTC. This codes for CATDDRASYEQYF.

The chain has TRBV29-1 and TRBJ2-5; 14 bases align to TRBD2. This CDR3 has 17 amino acids. Germline CDR1 reads SQVTM; CDR2 reads ANQGSEA. V lost 3 bases and J lost 5; bases outside the gene matches: 11. This CDR3 reads CSVDDGTSGRWSETQYF. CDR3 nucleotides: TGCAGCGTTGACGACGGGACTAGCGGGAGATGGTCGGAGACCCAGTACTTC.

To note about this clone: A junction boundary mismatches the germline segment, possibly from a read error. The V and J genes are TRBV18 and TRBJ2-7; D not certain. Germline V gene lookup returns CDR1 KGHSH and CDR2 LQKENI. The CDR3 contains 15 residues. CDR3 amino acids: CASAPPGLNSYEQYF. CDR3 in DNA: TGTGCCAGCGCACCACCGGGTCTTAACTCCTACGAGCAGTACTTC.

This clone has only a few counts. The chain is built from TRBV9 and TRBJ2-3; the match to TRBD2 covers 7 bases. Germline V gene lookup returns CDR1 SGDLS and CDR2 YYNGEE. V shed 4 bases, J shed 8 bases, and the junction held 7 bases outside the gene matches. The CDR3 is made up of 13 amino acids. CDR3 in DNA: TGTGCCAGCAGCTCGTCCAGGGAGGGTACGCAGTATTTT. Its protein product is CASSSSREGTQYF.

This clone was observed a handful of times. This sequence joins TRBV10-3 and TRBJ2-7, with 9 bases aligning to TRBD1. V lost 6 bases and J lost 2; bases outside the gene matches: 2. The CDR3 sequence is 13 residues long. Germline-derived CDR1 and CDR2 are ENHRY and SYGVKD. CDR3 DNA: TGTGCCATCAGCCGGGACAGGGCCTACGAGCAGTACTTC. It encodes CAISRDRAYEQYF.

J is TRBJ2-2 and V is TRBV6-1; 8 positions match TRBD1. V was pared by 4 bases and J by 2 bases, with 6 bases of the junction left unmatched. Per germline, CDR1 MNHNS and CDR2 SASEGT. CDR3 length: 16 amino acids. CDR3 coding DNA: TGTGCCAGCAGTGCCCCCGGGACAGGAAACACCGGGGAGCTGTTTTTT. Its translation: CASSAPGTGNTGELFF.

CDR3 amino acids: CASSPISGLAAREQYF. CDR3 nucleotide sequence: TGCGCCAGCAGCCCTATATCGGGACTAGCGGCTCGGGAGCAGTACTTC. This chain connects TRBV5-1 to TRBJ2-7, with 11 bases matching TRBD2. The trim removed 4 bases at V and 7 bases at J, leaving 13 bases unmatched. The CDR3 contains 16 residues. Germline CDR1 and CDR2: SGHRS and YFSETQ. Supplemented by reference TRBV5-1 and TRBJ2-7, the full variable domain reads KAGVTQTPRYLIKTRGQQVTLSCSPISGHRSVSWYQQTPGQGLQFLFEYFSETQRNKGNFPGRFSGRQFSNSRSEMNVSTLELGDSALYLCASSPISGLAAREQYFGPGTRLTVT.

This clone occurred a few times. This rearrangement joins TRBV7-9 to TRBJ2-5, with D possibly matching TRBD2 (6 bases). V was trimmed by 5 bases and J by 4 bases, leaving 20 bases between them. In germline, CDR1 is SEHNR, CDR2 FQNEAQ (reference sequence). CDR3 size: 16 residues. CDR3 protein: CASSRGGGGAGETQYF. The CDR3 coding sequence is TGTGCCAGCAGCCGGGGCGGCGGCGGGGCCGGAGAGACCCAGTACTTC.

V and J are TRBV6-6 and TRBJ2-1, with D tentatively TRBD1 (5 bases). The CDR3 length is 13 residues. Per the germline V gene, CDR1 is MNHNY and CDR2 is SVGAGI (reference sequence). Between the trimmed V and J ends, which lost 5 bases and 6 bases, there was a span of 11 bases. Here the CDR3 reads CASSLRVSNEQFF. The CDR3 DNA follows: TGTGCCAGCAGTCTCAGGGTCTCCAATGAGCAGTTCTTC.

This clone was detected only a few times. The V and J genes are TRBV4-3 and TRBJ1-1; no clear D. Germline V gives CDR1 LGHNA, CDR2 YSLEER. Deletions cut 0 bases from V and 0 bases from J, with 8 bases between. The CDR3 runs 15 residues. The chain's CDR3 is CASSQEPSVNTEAFF. CDR3 coding DNA: TGCGCCAGCAGCCAAGAACCTTCGGTGAACACTGAAGCTTTCTTT.

The CDR3 DNA follows: TGTGCCAGCAGCCGCCGGGGGTTGACAGATACGCAGTATTTT. The encoded protein is CASSRRGLTDTQYF. The chain recombines TRBV11-2 with TRBJ2-3; tentative D call: TRBD2 (6 bases). Deletions cut 5 bases from V and 3 bases from J, with 12 bases between. The V gene's germline CDR1 is SGHAT and CDR2 FQNNGV. The CDR3 extends over 14 amino acids.

A few counts support this clone. The sample has other DNA sequences that encode this CDR3 too. The chain recombines TRBV10-3 with TRBJ2-3; tentative D call: TRBD1 (6 bases). This CDR3 has 12 residues. The V end lost 6 bases, the J end lost 6 bases, and 10 bases lay between the germline ends. Looked up from germline, CDR1 is ENHRY and CDR2 is SYGVKD. CDR3 loop: CAISPTGDTQYF. The DNA for the CDR3 is TGTGCCATCAGCCCCACAGGGGATACGCAGTATTTT.